This T cell receptor beta chain was recorded in a study of cytomegalovirus exposure and HLA in healthy donors. CDR1 is KGHSH, CDR2 LQKENI, per germline. The V and J ends lost 8 bases and 5 bases, in that order; junction bases with no gene match: 12. CDR3 length: 16 amino acids. The primer mix had 60 Vbeta and 13 Jbeta primers. Libraries were prepared by immunoSEQ multiplex PCR; TCRdb keeps only in-frame clonotypes and omits some of them. Of more than 150,000 clones in the sample, about 90% were seen once. Source material: PBMCs. This receptor was taken from a girl under three years old in good health and CMV-seronegative. The chain combines TRBV18 with TRBJ2-5; 12 nucleotides agree with TRBD1. The CDR3 sequence is CASRGGQGAPRETQYF. The CDR3 DNA reads as TGTGCCAGCCGAGGGGGACAGGGGGCCCCCAGGGAGACCCAGTACTTC.